This TCR beta chain was obtained from a study of blood T cells in healthy people across ages. Through a sample-barcoded 5' primer and a J-beta primer mix, a second PCR was run for roughly 7 to 12 cycles. TCRdb reprocessed the 5' RACE reads via MiXCR and lists one record per CDR3 protein. The sample has some 780,000 distinct CDR3 sequences; 56% are singletons. The V gene lost 5 bases and the J gene lost 6 bases, with 19 bases spanning the gap. CDR1 is SNHLY, CDR2 FYNNEI, per germline. This CDR3 has 15 amino acids. Turning to this clonotype: Its matching antigen is unknown.

Study-wide results and caveats: Among long-lived donors, naive CD4+ cells were more numerous and diversity higher than in aged donors.

The sequenced sample was blood. This TCR derives from a man aged 40-49 years in good health. V usage is TRBV2 and J usage is TRBJ1-1; a weak D match, TRBD1 (6 bases). The CDR3 DNA is TGTGCCAGCAGTCCCCGAACCGGGGGGCGGGCTGAAGCTTTCTTT. Its protein product is CASSPRTGGRAEAFF.